This TCR beta chain was identified during a study of blood T cell repertoires in COVID-19. Whole-study context: Specimens from acute and convalescent COVID-19 originated in the United States, Italy and Spain. Sources were T cells, B-cell-depleted T cells, or PBMCs; the material itself was cDNA or gDNA.

Original handling: Estimates of nucleated cell counts were drawn from the amplification of reference gene primers. Method: immunoSEQ multiplex PCR; TCRdb's copy keeps in-frame clones and lacks some. V, J and clone size derive from that table, while D and trimming were established from the DNA sequence. This sample has 150,000 to 200,000 clones; 85% to 90% occur once, and the top ten carry 5.5% to 7%. The sequencing input was peripheral blood. The sequence was obtained from a man aged 35 to 55 with active or convalescent COVID-19.

CDR3 in amino acids: CASSRRSTLTEAFF. The CDR3 DNA reads as TGTGCCAGCAGCCGGAGGTCGACACTCACTGAAGCTTTCTTT. The chain uses TRBV7-7 and TRBJ1-1; no clear D gene. Germline-derived CDR1 and CDR2 are SSHAT and FNYEAQ (reference sequence). The CDR3 contains 14 residues. Trimming removed 5 bases from V and 4 bases from J, with 14 bases in between.